This TCR beta chain was sequenced in a study of cytotoxic CD8 clonotypes in ibrutinib-treated CLL. Method: immunoSEQ multiplex PCR; TCRdb's copy keeps in-frame clones and lacks some. The sample gives just over 65,000 clones, about 63% of which show up once; 5.7% is in the top ten. The V gene lost 2 bases and the J gene lost 2 bases, with 12 bases spanning the gap. CDR1 is MNHEY and CDR2 is SVGAGI in the germline V gene. The CDR3 contains 15 residues. The starting material was PBMCs, obtained after 12 months of ibrutinib treatment. This TCR came from a human donor with chronic lymphocytic leukemia. This chain connects TRBV6-5 to TRBJ1-2; unclear D gene. The DNA for the CDR3 is TGTGCCAGCAGTTACACTCCCCCCGGGAACTATGGCTACACCTTC. Translation gives CASSYTPPGNYGYTF.